This T cell receptor (beta chain) stems from a study of T cell changes during pregnancy in multiple sclerosis. Germline V lookup: CDR1 SNHLY, CDR2 FYNNEI. Germline trimming cut 9 bases from V and 1 base from J; bases unmatched to any gene: 7. The CDR3 runs 14 residues. This table comes from immunoSEQ multiplex PCR, and its TCRdb copy is limited to in-frame clones, with some not included. The sample records about 59,000 clones, 85% to 95% being singletons. This sequence joins TRBV2 and TRBJ1-1; 8 positions agree with TRBD1. The receptor's source is a female donor with multiple sclerosis, enrolled in a pregnancy study. The source material was CD8+ T cells from peripheral blood mononuclear cells, sampled in the third trimester of pregnancy. DNA of the CDR3: TGTGCCAGAAGGGCAACAGGGGGGAACACTGAAGCTTTCTTT. This translates into CARRATGGNTEAFF.